This T cell receptor beta chain came from a study of CD8 T cells in ankylosing spondylitis. In making TCR beta libraries, quantitative 5'-RACE with molecular barcodes was used. One entry per CDR3 protein, called by TCRdb with MiXCR from the 5' RACE reads. The table lists 50,000 or so distinct CDR3 sequences, about 7% of them singletons, with about 8.9% in the top ten. Points on this clonotype: The antigen is undetermined.

Whole-study results and caveats: As reported, disease-linked clones showed significant enrichment in matched ankylosing spondylitis synovial fluid.

V was clipped by 1 base and J by 8 bases; unmatched bases: 11. The CDR3 totals 16 residues. Germline V gene data show CDR1 as SGHRS and CDR2 as YFSETQ. The sample comprised blood, either unsorted or a sorted T cell fraction (not recorded which). The chain recombines TRBV5-1 with TRBJ2-2, with 7 bases lining up with TRBD2. This clonotype was sampled from a female donor with ankylosing spondylitis or in good health (not recorded which). CDR3 in DNA: TGCGCCAGCAGCTTGTCGGCTAGCGGAACAGTAGGGGAGCTGTTTTTT. As protein: CASSLSASGTVGELFF.